One and the same sample provided the 32 T cell receptor beta chains below, sequenced in a study of chemoradiotherapy in HPV16-positive cancers. Sequenced by immunoSEQ multiplex PCR; TCRdb stores in-frame clones only, minus some. The profile shows about 27,000 clones, about 93% of them singletons. The source material was blood, sampled from a patient who underwent chemoradiotherapy. These receptors originate from a human donor with HPV-associated anogenital cancer.

The J gene is TRBJ1-5, the V gene TRBV4-1; 8 bases map to TRBD1. V was clipped by 0 bases and J by 8 bases; unmatched bases: 12. This CDR3 contains 17 residues. Germline V gives CDR1 MGHRA, CDR2 YSYEKL. CDR3 in DNA: TGCGCCAGCAGCCAAGAAGCCCCCTGGACAGGGTTCGAGCCCCAGCATTTT. This encodes CASSQEAPWTGFEPQHF.

J is TRBJ1-2 and V is TRBV2; possibly TRBD1 for D (6 bases). The CDR3 has 14 amino acids. CDR1 and CDR2 from the germline V gene are SNHLY and FYNNEI. Trimming stripped 3 bases from V and 5 bases from J, with 13 bases between. The CDR3 DNA follows: TGTGCCAGCAGTGACAGGGGTAATGCTTATGGCTACACCTTC. This translates into CASSDRGNAYGYTF. The whole variable domain, remainder taken from reference TRBV2 and TRBJ1-2, is EPEVTQTPSHQVTQMGQEVILRCVPISNHLYFYWYRQILGQKVEFLVSFYNNEISEKSEIFDDQFSVERPDGSNFTLKIRSTKLEDSAMYFCASSDRGNAYGYTFGSGTRLTVV.

The V gene is TRBV25-1, the J gene TRBJ2-2; 13 bases are shared with TRBD2. Germline loops: CDR1 MGHDK, CDR2 SYGVNS. The CDR3 is 16 amino acids. The trim removed 6 bases at V and 6 bases at J, leaving 7 bases unmatched. In DNA, the CDR3 is TGTGCCAGCAGCAGCCCGGGACTAGCGGGACCCGGGGAGCTGTTTTTT. As protein: CASSSPGLAGPGELFF.

The chain couples TRBV5-4 to TRBJ2-7, with a possible D match to TRBD1 (7 bases). Germline lookup yields CDR1 SGHNT and CDR2 YYREEE (reference sequence). The CDR3 length is 15 residues. Trimming took off 1 base at V and 0 bases at J, with 11 bases between the two ends. CDR3 in amino acids: CASSLPGGSSYEQYF. The CDR3 DNA reads as TGTGCCAGCAGCTTGCCAGGGGGGAGCTCCTACGAGCAGTACTTC.

The chain has TRBV5-5 and TRBJ2-1; D is unresolved. The CDR3 contains 14 residues. Between the trimmed V and J ends, which lost 4 bases and 1 base, there was a span of 9 bases. Looked up from germline, CDR1 is SGHKS and CDR2 is YYEKEE (reference sequence). CDR3 region: CASSLVGSYNEQFF. CDR3 sequence (DNA): TGTGCCAGCAGCCTCGTAGGGTCCTACAATGAGCAGTTCTTC.

The rearrangement uses TRBV19 and TRBJ2-3, with 8 bases aligning to TRBD2. CDR3 size: 18 residues. Germline values: CDR1 LNHDA, CDR2 SQIVND (reference sequence). V lost 5 bases to trimming and J lost 0 bases; unmatched junction nucleotides: 13. Written as DNA, the CDR3 is TGTGCCAGTAGTGAGGCAGGGAGCGGGGGATATAGCACAGATACGCAGTATTTT. Translating gives CASSEAGSGGYSTDTQYF.

The rearrangement joins TRBV5-5 to TRBJ1-4, with D possibly being TRBD1 (5 bases). Looked up from germline, CDR1 is SGHKS and CDR2 is YYEKEE (reference sequence). The V and J ends lost 4 bases and 8 bases respectively, with 15 bases between them. The CDR3 runs to 14 residues. The CDR3 nucleotides are TGTGCCAGCAGCCGGGACCTCCTAGGAGAAAAACTGTTTTTT. Protein: CASSRDLLGEKLFF.

The chain couples TRBV5-1 to TRBJ2-3; TRBD1 matches at 7 bases. Germline V gene lookup returns CDR1 SGHRS and CDR2 YFSETQ. V gave up 3 bases and J gave up 0 bases; unmatched junction bases: 7. This CDR3 has 16 amino acids. CDR3 sequence reads: CASSYKQGKSTDTQYF. CDR3 sequence (DNA): TGCGCCAGCAGCTACAAACAGGGGAAAAGCACAGATACGCAGTATTTT.

The chain employs TRBV5-5 and TRBJ2-7; D gene uncertain. The CDR3 covers 13 residues. Germline V lookup: CDR1 SGHKS, CDR2 YYEKEE (reference sequence). The germline V and J ends were trimmed by 0 bases and 2 bases, with 6 bases remaining between them. The CDR3 DNA follows: TGTGCCAGCAGCTTGGGTCCGACCTACGAGCAGTACTTC. It yields the protein CASSLGPTYEQYF.

This clone was recorded a few times. J is TRBJ1-5 and V is TRBV5-5; TRBD1 matches 8 bases. The junction had 12 bases not matched to a gene; V was cut back by 5 bases and J by 5 bases. The CDR3 consists of 16 residues. CDR1 is SGHKS, CDR2 YYEKEE, per germline (reference sequence). CDR3 region: CASSPDRGGLDQPQHF. For the CDR3, the DNA is TGTGCCAGCAGTCCAGACAGGGGAGGGTTGGATCAGCCCCAGCATTTT.

The chain uses TRBV7-9 and TRBJ2-7; 9 bases are a match to TRBD2. Germline CDR1 and CDR2: SEHNR and FQNEAQ (reference sequence). The CDR3 spans 17 residues. V trimming: 5 bases; J trimming: 2 bases; junction bases outside the gene matches: 13. CDR3 bases: TGTGCCAGCAGCCTCCGCCTCCCCAGCGGGGGGCCCTACGAGCAGTACTTC. Translated, it gives CASSLRLPSGGPYEQYF.

The chain recombines TRBV29-1 with TRBJ2-1; a weak D match, TRBD1 (6 bases). V was shortened by 7 bases and J by 4 bases, with 11 bases between the two germline ends. The CDR3 totals 12 residues. Germline values: CDR1 SQVTM, CDR2 ANQGSEA. In nucleotides, the CDR3 is TGCAGCGCCGAAACAGGGTACAATGAGCAGTTCTTC. This codes for CSAETGYNEQFF.

J is TRBJ1-6 and V is TRBV18; D remains ambiguous. Per the germline V gene, CDR1 is KGHSH and CDR2 is LQKENI. V lost 2 bases to trimming and J lost 9 bases, with 14 bases between them. The CDR3 runs 15 residues. The CDR3 protein is CASSPVAPMGSPLHF. As DNA, the CDR3 is TGTGCCAGCTCACCAGTCGCACCTATGGGTTCACCCCTCCACTTT.

This chain uses TRBV7-3 with TRBJ2-1; D is unclear. The length of the CDR3 is 13 residues. Germline V lookup: CDR1 SGHTA, CDR2 FQGTGA. Trimming stripped 1 base from V and 12 bases from J, with 13 bases between. The CDR3 loop is CASSLSLFSAQFF. CDR3 bases: TGTGCCAGCAGCTTAAGTCTGTTTTCGGCGCAGTTCTTC.

V and J are TRBV4-1 and TRBJ2-7; D may be TRBD1 (6 bases). The V end lost 5 bases, the J end lost 5 bases, and 13 bases lay between the germline ends. CDR1 is MGHRA and CDR2 is YSYEKL in the germline V gene. This CDR3 region has 13 residues. The CDR3 sequence: CASSGRGFNEQYF. The CDR3, as DNA: TGCGCCAGCAGCGGCAGGGGATTCAACGAGCAGTACTTC.

The gene calls are TRBV4-1 and TRBJ1-2; 7 bases map to TRBD1. CDR1 is MGHRA, CDR2 YSYEKL, per germline. The V segment lost 1 base and the J segment 11 bases; nucleotides outside the gene matches: 13. This CDR3 has 15 amino acids. CDR3 region: CASSQVVISGQLYTF. The CDR3 region has the DNA TGCGCCAGCAGCCAAGTTGTAATTTCGGGACAGCTTTACACCTTC.

J is TRBJ1-1 and V is TRBV9; D is perhaps TRBD1 (6 bases). Trimming took off 4 bases at V and 0 bases at J, with 10 bases between the two ends. The germline CDR1 and CDR2 sequences are SGDLS and YYNGEE. The CDR3 extends over 14 amino acids. The CDR3: CASSTTGLNTEAFF. CDR3 bases: TGTGCCAGCAGCACCACAGGGTTGAACACTGAAGCTTTCTTT.

The DNA of the CDR3 is TGTGCCAGCAGGAGGGGACCGATCGACAATGAGCAGTTCTTC. Translation gives CASRRGPIDNEQFF. This sequence joins TRBV6-6 and TRBJ2-1, with D possibly being TRBD1 or TRBD2 (5 bases each). Germline assignment: CDR1 MNHNY and CDR2 SVGAGI (reference sequence). The CDR3 sequence is 14 residues long. The V end lost 6 bases, the J end lost 5 bases, and 14 bases lay between the germline ends.

The V and J genes are TRBV6-1 and TRBJ2-5; D is perhaps TRBD1 (6 bases). The V end was cut by 0 bases, the J end by 5 bases, with 13 bases between. This CDR3 spans 15 amino acids. Germline CDR1 is MNHNS and CDR2 is SASEGT. CDR3 sequence: CASSEAPGVGETQYF. CDR3 sequence (DNA): TGTGCCAGCAGTGAAGCACCAGGGGTCGGCGAGACCCAGTACTTC.

This chain joins TRBV5-5 and TRBJ1-2, with no clear D. Germline CDR1 reads SGHKS; CDR2 reads YYEKEE (reference sequence). CDR3 length: 13 amino acids. The V end was cut by 2 bases, the J end by 5 bases, with 10 bases between. CDR3 residues: CASSFDGRYGYTF. The CDR3 nucleotides read TGTGCCAGCAGCTTTGACGGGAGGTATGGCTACACCTTC.

The chain couples TRBV9 to TRBJ2-5; D might be TRBD1 or TRBD2, each matching 5 bases. CDR1 SGDLS and CDR2 YYNGEE come from the germline V gene. The CDR3 length is 15 residues. Trimming removed 2 bases from V and 4 bases from J, with 15 bases in between. CDR3 nucleotide sequence: TGTGCCAGCAGCGTGCTCGGGGCCCCCTCAGAGACCCAGTACTTC. This translates into CASSVLGAPSETQYF.

This clone occurred once. The gene calls are TRBV5-6 and TRBJ1-2; D call uncertain. This CDR3 region has 14 residues. Trimming cost V 0 bases and J 0 bases, with 6 bases left between them. CDR1 is SGHDT, CDR2 YYEEEE, per germline. CDR3 in amino acids: CASSLAHANYGYTF. CDR3 DNA sequence: TGTGCCAGCAGCTTGGCTCACGCTAACTATGGCTACACCTTC.

This rearrangement joins TRBV4-2 to TRBJ2-1; D possibly corresponds to TRBD2 (5 bases). Trimming cost V 4 bases and J 9 bases, with 16 bases left between them. Germline V gene data show CDR1 as LGHNA and CDR2 as YNFKEQ. This CDR3 contains 14 residues. In nucleotides, the CDR3 is TGTGCCAGCAGCCGCGTGGTTGATGGAGGTGAGCAGTTCTTC. Amino acid sequence: CASSRVVDGGEQFF.

This clone appeared once. The chain employs TRBV5-1 and TRBJ2-3, with TRBD2 identical over 10 bases. Germline V lookup: CDR1 SGHRS, CDR2 YFSETQ. V gave up 0 bases and J gave up 3 bases; unmatched junction bases: 4. CDR3 length: 16 residues. CDR3 in amino acids: CASSLESGLATDTQYF. CDR3 sequence (DNA): TGCGCCAGCAGCTTGGAGTCGGGACTAGCGACAGATACGCAGTATTTT.

The CDR3 region is CASSQGRVSGNTIYF. The CDR3 DNA reads as TGCGCCAGCAGCCAAGGGAGGGTTTCCGGAAACACCATATATTTT. J is TRBJ1-3 and V is TRBV4-3, with D unclear. V dropped 1 base and J dropped 4 bases, with 11 bases sitting between them. Germline assignment: CDR1 LGHNA and CDR2 YSLEER. CDR3 length equals 15 residues.

This chain connects TRBV7-9 to TRBJ1-2, with 9 bases identical to TRBD1. The length of the CDR3 is 13 residues. Germline lookup yields CDR1 SEHNR and CDR2 FQNEAQ (reference sequence). Trimming cost V 2 bases and J 8 bases; bases outside gene matches: 3. This chain's CDR3 is CASSLSQGAGYTF. CDR3 nucleotide sequence: TGTGCCAGCAGCTTATCACAGGGGGCGGGCTACACCTTC.

This clone appeared a single time. The chain uses TRBV6-6 and TRBJ1-1; a possible D gene is TRBD1 (6 bases). The V end lost 6 bases, the J end lost 11 bases, and 22 bases lay between the germline ends. The CDR3 covers 14 residues. The germline gives CDR1 MNHNY, CDR2 SVGAGI (reference sequence). The chain's CDR3 is CASSPRQDLLLAFF. The DNA for the CDR3 is TGTGCCAGCAGCCCCAGACAGGATCTTTTGTTGGCTTTCTTT.

The gene calls are TRBV28 and TRBJ1-4; 8 bases line up with TRBD1. This CDR3 has 14 residues. Germline V gene lookup returns CDR1 MDHEN and CDR2 SYDVKM. V lost 4 bases to trimming and J lost 8 bases; unmatched junction nucleotides: 6. In DNA, the CDR3 is TGTGCCAGCAGTTCACACAGGGGGAACGAAAAACTGTTTTTT. Amino acids: CASSSHRGNEKLFF. Full variable domain (outside the CDR3, taken from reference TRBV28 and TRBJ1-4): DVKVTQSSRYLVKRTGEKVFLECVQDMDHENMFWYRQDPGLGLRLIYFSYDVKMKEKGDIPEGYSVSREKKERFSLILESASTNQTSMYLCASSSHRGNEKLFFGSGTQLSVL.

The genes are TRBV7-8 and TRBJ1-1; D is possibly TRBD1 (5 bases). Deletions cut 5 bases from V and 1 base from J, with 14 bases between. This CDR3 is built from 15 residues. Germline V gene lookup returns CDR1 SGHVS and CDR2 FQNEAQ. Here the CDR3 reads CASSPLRGSNTEAFF. For the CDR3, the DNA is TGTGCCAGCAGCCCCCTCCGGGGCTCGAACACTGAAGCTTTCTTT.

The rearrangement joins TRBV11-2 to TRBJ2-7; TRBD1 agrees at 7 bases. The V gene end was trimmed by 4 bases and the J gene end by 0 bases; junction bases not matched to a gene: 15. This CDR3 has 18 residues. CDR1 and CDR2 (germline): SGHAT, FQNNGV. CDR3 sequence: CASSSRDNRGLSSYEQYF. The CDR3 nucleotides read TGTGCCAGCAGCTCTAGGGATAACAGGGGCCTCAGCTCCTACGAGCAGTACTTC.

V and J are TRBV7-8 and TRBJ2-7; 8 bases are a match to TRBD1. The CDR3 runs 15 residues. The trim removed 5 bases at V and 0 bases at J, leaving 6 bases unmatched. Per germline, CDR1 SGHVS and CDR2 FQNEAQ. The DNA for the CDR3 is TGTGCCAGCAGCCGGACAGGGCAGAGCTCCTACGAGCAGTACTTC. Encoded protein: CASSRTGQSSYEQYF.

The chain combines TRBV21-1 with TRBJ1-4; whether TRBD1, the table's D call, matches the DNA was not checked. TRBV21-1 is tagged as a pseudogene. The CDR3 loop spans 14 amino acids. The DNA of the CDR3 is TGTGCCAGCAGCAAACCAGCAACTAATGAAAAACTGTTTTTT. Its translation: CASSKPATNEKLFF.